The T cell receptor beta chain described here comes from a study of post-analysis software for immune sequencing data. Findings and caveats of the study: With TRBV5-6, TRBV5-1 and TRBV20-1 included, about five TRBV segments were more frequent in patients than in controls.

Comment on this clonotype: What it binds is not known.

Germline values: CDR1 DFQATT, CDR2 SNEGSKA (reference sequence). The CDR3 is 15 residues long. With 4 bases clipped from V and 2 bases from J, the junction kept 9 bases outside the gene matches. Prepared libraries of TCR beta cDNA carried unique molecular identifiers. TCRdb fed the PCR reads into MiXCR, producing one record per CDR3 protein. The table lists hundreds of thousands of distinct CDR3 sequences, roughly 29% of them singletons. This sequence joins TRBV20-1 and TRBJ2-7; 9 positions match TRBD2. This sequence was found in a girl aged 10 to 17 with multiple sclerosis. The sequenced sample was blood. CDR3 nucleotides: TGCAGTGCTAACCCAAGGACTAGCGAGACCTACGAGCAGTACTTC. It is translated as CSANPRTSETYEQYF.